This T cell receptor beta chain comes out of a study of T-cell reconstitution after alpha-beta-depleted transplantation in children. This clonotype was seen more than once but under ten times. The library targeted TCRbeta and was prepared with unique molecular identifiers. TCRdb re-called the PCR reads through MiXCR, storing one row per CDR3 protein. The profile shows over 300,000 distinct CDR3 sequences, under 13% of them singletons. Germline V gene sequence: CDR1 DFQATT, CDR2 SNEGSKA (reference sequence). The trim removed 0 bases at V and 7 bases at J, leaving 10 bases unmatched. This CDR3 has 17 amino acids.

The clonotype originates from a human donor who donated a stem cell graft to a child with acute lymphoblastic leukemia. The source was PBMCs from the stem cell graft donor, collected from the stem cell graft. V usage is TRBV20-1 and J usage is TRBJ2-1; 12 bases align to TRBD2. CDR3 protein: CSARDALTSGSLNEQFF. In DNA, the CDR3 is TGCAGTGCTAGAGATGCCCTGACTAGCGGGAGTCTGAATGAGCAGTTCTTC.